These 4 T cell receptor beta chains were sequenced from one sample in a study of T cell repertoires in cytomegalovirus infection. In TCRdb, the reads were re-called with MiXCR into one record per CDR3 protein. The sample includes 650,000 to 900,000 distinct CDR3 sequences, about 31% seen only once; the top ten take over 10%. These receptors have no known antigen. The sample in question was cultured CD8+ T cells from PBMCs, obtained from culture after CMV antigen stimulation. The receptors here all came from a human donor in good health (CMV status not recorded). Some clones in this sample may be carry-over from other donors' samples.

This chain joins TRBV27 and TRBJ1-2; D is perhaps TRBD1 (5 bases). The V gene's germline CDR1 is MNHEY and CDR2 SMNVEV (reference sequence). Trimming left V 2 bases short and J 8 bases short, with 12 bases between. The CDR3 contains 13 residues. CDR3 sequence (DNA): TGTGCCAGCAGTTTAGGCAGGGCAAGGGGCTACACCTTC. It encodes CASSLGRARGYTF.

CDR3 DNA sequence: TGTGCCAGCATCCTTAGAGGCGGGCCCTACAATGAGCAGTTCTTC. Translated: CASILRGGPYNEQFF. V gene TRBV11-2 combines with J gene TRBJ2-1; possibly TRBD2 for D (5 bases). This CDR3 is built from 15 residues. Per the germline V gene, CDR1 is SGHAT and CDR2 is FQNNGV. Trimming left V 7 bases short and J 2 bases short, with 15 bases between.

This clonotype was seen ten or more times. The chain is built from TRBV6-1 and TRBJ1-3, with D hard to call. Germline-derived CDR1 and CDR2 are MNHNS and SASEGT. V gave up 1 base and J gave up 3 bases, with 16 bases separating them. The CDR3 spans 17 residues. The CDR3 sequence is CASSEDYRWGSGNTIYF. The CDR3 DNA sequence: TGTGCCAGCAGTGAAGATTATCGTTGGGGAAGTGGAAACACCATATATTTT.

This chain joins TRBV6-2 or TRBV6-3 and TRBJ1-2; D remains unclear. Germline V lookup: CDR1 MNHEY, CDR2 SVGEGT. The CDR3 runs to 13 residues. Trimming stripped 2 bases from V and 6 bases from J, with 10 bases between. CDR3 sequence reads: CASSYAGRDGYTF. DNA for the CDR3: TGTGCCAGCAGTTACGCCGGACGGGATGGCTACACCTTC.